The clone carrying this TCR beta chain was seen once. Its antigen is unidentified. CDR3 length: 16 residues. The V gene's germline CDR1 is MDHEN and CDR2 SYDVKM. V was shortened by 2 bases and J by 4 bases, with 17 bases between the two germline ends. This entry belongs to a study of cytomegalovirus exposure and HLA in healthy donors. Points from the study as a whole: The classifier reportedly diagnosed cytomegalovirus status with high sensitivity and specificity. Later analysis demonstrated an association between a missense DCLRE1C variant and TCR beta V- and J-gene trimming. Reportedly, a later analysis found an Asian-associated ancestry cluster had fewer N-insertions than the roughly 700-donor mean.

Amplification used 60 Vbeta primers and 13 Jbeta primers. TCRdb keeps only in-frame clones here, not all; method: immunoSEQ multiplex PCR. The sample includes 100,000 to 150,000 clones, approximately 80% of them seen just once. Sequenced sample: PBMCs. This TCR was sampled from a man aged 18 to 30 in good health and CMV-seropositive. The chain has TRBV28 and TRBJ2-5; weak D call: TRBD1 (6 bases). The CDR3 coding sequence is TGTGCCAGCAGTTTACTTTTGGGGACAAGGTCAGAGACCCAGTACTTC. Translation gives CASSLLLGTRSETQYF.